The rows below give T cell receptor beta chains drawn from one sample of a study of multiple sclerosis patients with progressive multifocal leukoencephalopathy. Using immunoSEQ multiplex PCR, the repertoire was profiled, and TCRdb retains in-frame clones only, with some absent. The profile shows 29,000 or so clones, about nine tenths of them singletons. The source was PBMCs, collected from a patient treated with natalizumab. The receptors were sampled from a human donor with multiple sclerosis. Each CDR3 is given without its conserved first and last residue.

v_call cdr3_aa
TRBV19 ASIGTDSNYGYT
TRBV19 ATRESEAGTQY
TRBV4-3 ASSQRVYNEQF
TRBV4-3 ASSQDQYSTEAF
TRBV7-2 ASSLILAGGPLETQY
TRBV28 ASSPRERARTEAF
TRBV28 ASFDRGGSQPQH
TRBV5-6 ASSLDREEWNTEAF
TRBV18 ASSRPSSSNYGYT
TRBV6-6 ASSHVGGRGNTEAF
TRBV6-1 ASSTDRGGQPQH
TRBV7-3 ASSLLVVTPDEQY
TRBV27 ASRPQNTGELF
TRBV5-5 ASSSQITGTAEAF
TRBV21-1 ASIRPGQGRSTEAF
TRBV19 ASSWAAGPTLYGYT
TRBV25-1 ASSEQGYTEAF
TRBV5-1 ASSSGLADYNEQF
TRBV19 AGYLGGYGYT
TRBV21-1 ASPPGQGYHEQY
TRBV11-2 ASSLYRAGGNTEAF
TRBV4-3 ASSQDSGWGNGYT
TRBV2 ARQRTGAPNYGYT
TRBV15 TTSSAGTGPLSQPQH
TRBV6-1 ASSEAPLVTYEQY
TRBV7-2 ASSERHAGTEAF
TRBV7-8 ASKGGRVRSADTQY
TRBV11-3 ASSFLQGTYEQY
TRBV7-2 ASSLVASGTPDTQY
TRBV5-4 AYMGAMNTEAF
TRBV6-4 ASSDSGGRSSYEQY
TRBV18 ASSPSYSSGANVLT
TRBV4-3 ASSQLAGGYNEQF
TRBV5-1 ASSLPEYGYT
TRBV5-4 ASSLDGYGYT
TRBV4-1 ASSRVILTDTQY
TRBV6-5 ASKVSGANVLT
TRBV2 ASSAQGVTASNEQF
TRBV5-4 ASSPESSGRGTQY
TRBV6-5 ASSPTSGGPYEQY
TRBV19 ASSIQGANTEAF
TRBV18 ASSPTGGAFEQF
TRBV15 ATSRVDTSPGANVLT
TRBV5-4 ASSVAGGWSEQY
TRBV6-1 ASARDTINQPQH
TRBV13 ASSFSEIYEQY
TRBV6-5 ASSYLSFNRGGELF
TRBV7-9 ASSLATGVEQY
TRBV10-3 AISGTGTPSGNTIY
TRBV4-3 ASSQDRRGPQH
TRBV11-2 ASSLGSTYYEAF
TRBV27 ASSLGTLYNEQF